The 15 T cell receptor beta chains presented below share a single source sample, sequenced in a study of T cells in women clearing cervical HPV infection. The assay was immunoSEQ multiplex PCR, and TCRdb's table has in-frame clones only and misses some. This sample carries roughly 45,000 clones, with approximately 0.98% going to the ten biggest clones. Sequencing was performed on blood buffy coat. The receptor source for this set is a woman aged 18 to 75 with a cervical HPV16 infection that either progressed to CIN3+ or cleared (not recorded which).

For this clone: Read coverage stops 3 residues before the CDR3 terminus; the germline J gene supplies the remainder. The chain is built from TRBV6-4 and TRBJ2-1; 7 bases fit TRBD2. CDR3 size: 15 residues. CDR1 MRHNA and CDR2 SNTAGT come from the germline V gene. The V and J ends lost 3 bases and 7 bases, in that order; junction bases with no gene match: 9. Incomplete CDR3 DNA: TGTGCCAGCAGTGAGAGGAGCGGGGAGGGGAATGAG. Translation gives CASSERSGEGNE. The whole CDR3 sequence reads CASSERSGEGNEQFF.

In the case of this clone: The read gets to within 3 residues of the CDR3 end, and the germline J gene fills in the rest. V gene TRBV6-4 combines with J gene TRBJ1-3, with unresolved D. Between the trimmed V and J ends, which lost 7 bases and 2 bases, there was a span of 12 bases. Germline V gene sequence: CDR1 MRHNA, CDR2 SNTAGT. The CDR3 extends over 14 amino acids. CDR3 sequence: CASKQVATGNTIYF. The sequenced part of the CDR3 DNA is TGTGCCAGCAAGCAAGTAGCCACTGGAAACACC.

CDR3 loop: CASSPLAGGPQETQYF. The sequenced CDR3 bases are TGTGCCAGCTCACCACTAGCGGGGGGCCCCCAAGAGACC. The rearrangement uses TRBV18 and TRBJ2-5; 10 bases are shared with TRBD2. Read coverage stops 3 residues before the CDR3 terminus; the germline J gene supplies the remainder. Germline V gives CDR1 KGHSH, CDR2 LQKENI. J was trimmed by 1 base and V by 1 base; bases with no gene match: 3. The CDR3 is made up of 16 amino acids.

Regarding this clone: The CDR3 goes on 3 residues after the read ends, and that part is filled in from the germline J gene. The rearrangement links TRBV5-4 to TRBJ2-3, with 7 bases lining up with TRBD2. V lost 3 bases, J lost 2 bases, and 3 bases stayed unmatched. The CDR3 is 14 residues long. Germline CDR1 is SGHNT and CDR2 is YYREEE (reference sequence). The sequenced part of the CDR3 DNA is TGTGCCAGCAGCTGGGGACTAAACACAGATACG. Translating gives CASSWGLNTDT. The full CDR3 sequence reads CASSWGLNTDTQYF.

For this clone: Read data end 3 residues before the CDR3 end; the end is taken from the germline J gene. V is TRBV18 and J is TRBJ2-6, with TRBD1 matching 10 bases. Germline V gives CDR1 KGHSH, CDR2 LQKENI. The CDR3 runs 14 residues. Partial CDR3 DNA: TGTGCCAGCTCACCTGGGACAGGGGTACCCCTC. This encodes CASSPGTGVPL. The entire CDR3 is CASSPGTGVPLLTF. Full variable domain (remainder filled in from reference TRBV18 and TRBJ2-6): NAGVMQNPRHLVRRRGQEARLRCSPMKGHSHVYWYRQLPEEGLKFMVYLQKENIIDESGMPKERFSAEFPKEGPSILRIQQVVRGDSAAYFCASSPGTGVPLLTFGAGSRLTVL.

This clone is identified as medium-sized from frequency. Coverage ceases 3 residues before the CDR3 finishes, and the germline J gene fills in the end. The V and J genes are TRBV20-1 and TRBJ2-4, with unresolved D. V was pared by 0 bases and J by 0 bases, with 6 bases between. This CDR3 has 14 residues. Per the germline V gene, CDR1 is DFQATT and CDR2 is SNEGSKA (reference sequence). CDR3 amino acids: CSARDPVAKNIQYF. CDR3 DNA, as far as it was read: TGCAGTGCTAGAGATCCGGTAGCCAAAAACATT.

Points on this clone: The read halts 3 residues ahead of the CDR3 end, with the missing end drawn from the germline J gene. The rearrangement links TRBV18 to TRBJ2-5; weak D call: TRBD1 (5 bases). Germline-derived CDR1 and CDR2 are KGHSH and LQKENI. The V end was cut by 7 bases, the J end by 4 bases, with 19 bases between. CDR3 length: 15 amino acids. The covered CDR3 bases are TGTGCCAGCTTCAATGGGTCCTTGGGGCGAGAGACC. This gives the protein CASFNGSLGRET. The whole CDR3 sequence is CASFNGSLGRETQYF.

Notes on this clone: The read terminates 3 residues before the CDR3 end, so the remaining end is supplied by the germline J gene. V is TRBV5-1 and J is TRBJ2-5; D is possibly TRBD2 (7 bases). CDR3 length: 15 residues. In germline, CDR1 is SGHRS, CDR2 YFSETQ. V lost 4 bases to trimming and J lost 5 bases, with 18 bases between them. The sequenced part of the CDR3 DNA is TGCGCCAGCAGCGCGGGCGGGGGCCAGCGGGAGACC. It yields the protein CASSAGGGQRET. Given in full, the CDR3 is CASSAGGGQRETQYF.

Comment on this clone: The DNA ends 3 residues before the CDR3 does, and the rest of the CDR3 is filled in from the germline J gene. The genes are TRBV19 and TRBJ2-2; 7 bases agree with TRBD1. The V and J ends lost 4 bases and 0 bases, in that order; junction bases with no gene match: 2. This CDR3 is 15 amino acids long. Germline V gene sequence: CDR1 LNHDA, CDR2 SQIVND (reference sequence). The CDR3 bases that were read are TGTGCCAGTAGTAGACAGGGAACGAACACCGGGGAG. The encoded protein is CASSRQGTNTGE. The entire CDR3 sequence reads CASSRQGTNTGELFF.

In regard to this clone: The read finishes 3 residues shy of the CDR3 end, and the germline J gene is used to complete it. The chain is built from TRBV10-3 and TRBJ2-3; TRBD2 is a possible D gene (5 bases). The CDR3 runs 15 residues. Looked up from germline, CDR1 is ENHRY and CDR2 is SYGVKD. Trimming pared 3 bases from V and 2 bases from J, leaving 12 bases between. The CDR3 protein is CAISERTRDTDTQYF. CDR3 bases read: TGTGCCATCAGTGAACGAACTAGGGACACAGATACG.

Concerning this clone: Read coverage stops 3 residues before the CDR3 terminus; the germline J gene supplies the remainder. The J gene is TRBJ1-2, the V gene TRBV30; D is ambiguous. CDR1 is GTSNPN and CDR2 is SVGIG in the germline V gene (reference sequence). This CDR3 is 12 amino acids long. The CDR3 is CAWSVSRDTYTF. The sequenced part of the CDR3 DNA is TGTGCCTGGAGTGTATCTAGAGATACC.

A word on this clone: The missing CDR3 end, 3 residues past where the read stops, is filled in from the germline J gene. The chain combines TRBV6-1 with TRBJ2-7; D is ambiguous. The germline V gene has CDR1 MNHNS and CDR2 SASEGT. V was pared by 1 base and J by 2 bases, with 9 bases between. CDR3 length: 14 residues. CDR3 DNA (partial): TGTGCCAGCAGTGAAGGCGGAGAAACCTACGAG. The encoded protein is CASSEGGETYE. The complete CDR3 protein is CASSEGGETYEQYF.

Regarding this clone: The read ends 3 residues shy of where the CDR3 ends; the end is completed using the germline J gene. The rearrangement links TRBV10-3 to TRBJ1-1, with D hard to call. CDR1 and CDR2 (germline): ENHRY, SYGVKD. Trimming left V 4 bases short and J 0 bases short, with 12 bases between. The CDR3 is made up of 15 amino acids. The sequenced CDR3 bases are TGTGCCATCAGTGGGCAGGCAATGGTGAACACTGAA. Amino acids: CAISGQAMVNTE. The complete CDR3 reads CAISGQAMVNTEAFF.

Worth noting for this clone: Sequencing ends 3 residues short of the CDR3 end; the germline J gene provides the rest. This rearrangement joins TRBV18 to TRBJ1-2; TRBD1 agrees at 7 bases. CDR1 and CDR2 from the germline V gene are KGHSH and LQKENI. This CDR3 region has 15 residues. The sequenced part of the CDR3 DNA is TGTGCCAGCTCACCACGACAGGGAAAGTACAACGAC. Amino acid sequence: CASSPRQGKYND. The CDR3 reads in full as CASSPRQGKYNDYTF.

As regards this clone: The CDR3 goes on 3 residues after the read ends, and that part is filled in from the germline J gene. This chain connects TRBV27 to TRBJ1-2; possible D gene TRBD1, 5 bases. In germline, CDR1 is MNHEY, CDR2 SMNVEV (reference sequence). V gave up 5 bases and J gave up 1 base, with 20 bases separating them. The CDR3 is made up of 17 amino acids. CDR3 bases read: TGTGCCAGCAGTACATCATTTAGGACACGCTATAACTATGGC. Residues: CASSTSFRTRYNYG. The CDR3, in full, reads CASSTSFRTRYNYGYTF.